This T cell receptor (beta chain) was captured in a study of T cell repertoires in ileal Crohn's disease. Study overall: Patients had a median approximately 8-year disease duration, and less than 45% were active smokers. Notes on the study in general: Active smokers at surgery had more clonal expansions than non-smokers. Mucosal expansions were suggested to be mainly CD8 T cells.

This clone has only one observation. Its antigen is unknown. V was pared by 5 bases and J by 6 bases, with 11 bases between. There are 11 residues in the CDR3. Germline V gene data show CDR1 as DFQATT and CDR2 as SNEGSKA (reference sequence). Each sample's TCRB immunosequencing used about 470 nanograms of biopsy DNA. Sequencing used immunoSEQ multiplex PCR; TCRdb keeps in-frame clones, though not all of them. The sample includes some 390 clones, around 97% of them seen just once. The chain recombines TRBV20-1 with TRBJ2-7; the D gene is possibly TRBD2 (5 bases). The sequenced sample consisted of ileal tissue. The clonotype comes from an adult with Crohn's disease. The CDR3 spells CSAGRESEQYF. The DNA of the CDR3 is TGCAGTGCTGGGAGAGAGAGCGAGCAGTACTTC.